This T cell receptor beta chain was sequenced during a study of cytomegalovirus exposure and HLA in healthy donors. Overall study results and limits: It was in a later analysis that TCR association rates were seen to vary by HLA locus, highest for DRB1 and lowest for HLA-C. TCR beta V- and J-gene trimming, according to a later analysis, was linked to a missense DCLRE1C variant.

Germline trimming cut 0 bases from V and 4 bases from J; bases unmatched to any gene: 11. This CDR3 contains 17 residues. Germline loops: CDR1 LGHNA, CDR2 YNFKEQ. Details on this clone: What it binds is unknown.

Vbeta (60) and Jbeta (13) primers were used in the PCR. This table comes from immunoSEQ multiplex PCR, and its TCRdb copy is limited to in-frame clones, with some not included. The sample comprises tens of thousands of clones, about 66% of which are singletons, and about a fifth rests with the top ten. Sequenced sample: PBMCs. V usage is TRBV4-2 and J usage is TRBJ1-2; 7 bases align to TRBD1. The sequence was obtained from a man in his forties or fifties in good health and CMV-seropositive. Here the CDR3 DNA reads TGTGCCAGCAGCCAAGAACCCGACCAACAGGGGATCTATGGCTACACCTTC. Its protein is CASSQEPDQQGIYGYTF.